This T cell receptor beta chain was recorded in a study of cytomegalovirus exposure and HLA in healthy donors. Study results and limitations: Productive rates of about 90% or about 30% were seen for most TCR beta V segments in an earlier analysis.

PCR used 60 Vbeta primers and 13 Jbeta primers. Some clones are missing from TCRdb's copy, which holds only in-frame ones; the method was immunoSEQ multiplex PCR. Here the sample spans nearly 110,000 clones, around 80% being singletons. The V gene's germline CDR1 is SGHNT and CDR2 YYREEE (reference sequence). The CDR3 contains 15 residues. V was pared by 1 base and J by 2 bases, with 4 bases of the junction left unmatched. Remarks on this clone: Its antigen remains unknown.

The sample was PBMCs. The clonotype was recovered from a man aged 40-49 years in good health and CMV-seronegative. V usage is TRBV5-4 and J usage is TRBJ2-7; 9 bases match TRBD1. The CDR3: CASSLFGTGTYEQYF. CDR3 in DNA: TGTGCCAGCAGCTTGTTCGGGACAGGGACCTACGAGCAGTACTTC.